What follows are 18 T cell receptor beta chains derived from one specimen sequenced in a study of blood T cell repertoires in COVID-19. This table comes from immunoSEQ multiplex PCR, and its TCRdb copy is limited to in-frame clones, with some not included. Of approximately 230,000 clones listed, around 90% are singletons. Sequencing input: PBMCs or T cells enriched from blood (not recorded which). These TCRs come from a woman aged 18-29 years who had recovered from COVID-19.

This chain uses TRBV7-9 with TRBJ1-4; D unclear. Trimming removed 3 bases from V and 10 bases from J, with 6 bases in between. The CDR3 totals 11 residues. In germline, CDR1 is SEHNR, CDR2 FQNEAQ (reference sequence). CDR3 region: CASSFTGKLFF. The CDR3 nucleotides read TGTGCCAGCAGCTTCACCGGAAAACTGTTTTTT.

The chain carries TRBV28 and TRBJ1-3; D gene ambiguous. Trimming removed 3 bases from V and 3 bases from J, with 15 bases in between. CDR3 length: 16 amino acids. Germline loops: CDR1 MDHEN, CDR2 SYDVKM. This CDR3 is CASSFIGELGGNTIYF. CDR3 sequence (DNA): TGTGCCAGCAGTTTCATCGGGGAATTGGGTGGAAACACCATATATTTT.

Details on this clone: This same CDR3 is encoded by further DNA sequences in the sample. The chain links TRBV7-2 to TRBJ1-2, with TRBD1 identical over 7 bases. CDR3 length: 13 residues. V was clipped by 1 base and J by 4 bases; unmatched bases: 0. Germline V gene lookup returns CDR1 SGHTA and CDR2 FQGNSA. CDR3 protein: CASSLDRGYGYTF. CDR3 coding DNA: TGTGCCAGCAGCTTAGACAGGGGCTATGGCTACACCTTC.

The rearrangement joins TRBV7-3 to TRBJ2-1; the D gene is possibly TRBD1 (5 bases). CDR1 and CDR2 (germline): SGHTA, FQGTGA. The CDR3 sequence is 14 residues long. V lost 2 bases, J lost 9 bases, and 14 bases lay in between. Here the CDR3 DNA reads TGTGCCAGCAGCTTACTGCCCCAGGGTGGTGAGCAGTTCTTC. Translation gives CASSLLPQGGEQFF.

This clone was seen just once. The chain links TRBV24-1 to TRBJ2-1; D not certain. The CDR3 totals 13 residues. The ends were cut back, 4 bases at V and 6 bases at J, with 9 bases in the middle. Germline V CDR1 and CDR2: KGHDR, SFDVKD. The CDR3 protein is CATSDRFFNEQFF. CDR3 DNA: TGTGCCACCAGTGACAGGTTTTTCAATGAGCAGTTCTTC.

This chain joins TRBV5-1 and TRBJ2-7; D gene ambiguous. The CDR3 extends over 14 amino acids. The V gene lost 0 bases and the J gene lost 2 bases, with 9 bases spanning the gap. Per the germline V gene, CDR1 is SGHRS and CDR2 is YFSETQ. CDR3 coding DNA: TGCGCCAGCAGCTTGGTACAGACAACCTACGAGCAGTACTTC. Protein: CASSLVQTTYEQYF.

The genes are TRBV21-1 and TRBJ2-1; the D segment call TRBD1 is taken from the table without a DNA check. TRBV21-1 is recorded as a pseudogene. CDR3 size: 16 residues. The CDR3 sequence: CASSKAIWGPYNEQFF. The CDR3 nucleotides read TGTGCCAGCAGCAAAGCGATTTGGGGGCCTTACAATGAGCAGTTCTTC.

This sequence joins TRBV7-9 and TRBJ1-1; possible D gene TRBD1, 6 bases. In germline, CDR1 is SEHNR, CDR2 FQNEAQ (reference sequence). Between the trimmed V and J ends, which lost 5 bases and 2 bases, there was a span of 12 bases. The CDR3 has 14 residues. CDR3 protein: CASSQQGTNTEAFF. The CDR3 coding sequence is TGTGCCAGCAGCCAGCAGGGGACCAACACTGAAGCTTTCTTT.

This rearrangement joins TRBV4-3 to TRBJ1-2; D is perhaps TRBD1 (6 bases). Germline CDR1 and CDR2: LGHNA and YSLEER. CDR3 size: 13 residues. V was cut by 6 bases and J by 13 bases, with 21 bases left in between. The CDR3 nucleotides read TGCGCCAGCAGTCGGACAGCATATGCCTGGGGCACCTTC. Translated: CASSRTAYAWGTF.

This rearrangement joins TRBV18 to TRBJ2-1, with 7 bases aligning to TRBD1. This CDR3 spans 16 amino acids. J gave up 2 bases and V 3 bases, and 7 bases lay outside the gene matches. Germline CDR1 and CDR2: KGHSH and LQKENI. The CDR3 reads CASSPQTGKTYNEQFF. The CDR3 DNA follows: TGTGCCAGCTCACCGCAGACAGGGAAAACCTACAATGAGCAGTTCTTC.

The J gene is TRBJ2-1, the V gene TRBV5-1; 9 nucleotides line up with TRBD2. Germline-derived CDR1 and CDR2 are SGHRS and YFSETQ. V lost 1 base and J lost 5; bases outside the gene matches: 10. The CDR3 extends over 17 amino acids. The DNA for the CDR3 is TGCGCCAGCAGCTTGTATGGTCCTAGCGGGAAGCACAATGAGCAGTTCTTC. Its translation is CASSLYGPSGKHNEQFF.

The CDR3 is CASSQDVTGTGTLLAGYTF. The CDR3 bases are TGCGCCAGCAGCCAGGACGTCACCGGGACAGGGACCCTTTTGGCTGGCTACACCTTC. J is TRBJ1-2 and V is TRBV4-3; TRBD1 agrees at 9 bases. The germline gives CDR1 LGHNA, CDR2 YSLEER. The CDR3 is 19 amino acids. The V gene end was trimmed by 3 bases and the J gene end by 7 bases; junction bases not matched to a gene: 21.

V gene TRBV4-2 combines with J gene TRBJ2-5; D not certain. CDR3 length: 15 residues. V was trimmed by 1 base and J by 1 base, leaving 10 bases between them. Germline CDR1 and CDR2: LGHNA and YNFKEQ. The CDR3 nucleotides read TGTGCCAGCAGCCAAGCCCCTCGAGGCCAAGAGACCCAGTACTTC. Translation: CASSQAPRGQETQYF.

The chain recombines TRBV7-6 with TRBJ2-7, with 12 bases identical to TRBD2. The V segment lost 1 base and the J segment 0 bases; nucleotides outside the gene matches: 7. Looked up from germline, CDR1 is SGHVS and CDR2 is FNYEAQ. The CDR3 spans 18 residues. The DNA for the CDR3 is TGTGCCAGCAGCTTAGGGCAAGGGACTAGCGGGCACTCCTACGAGCAGTACTTC. It yields the protein CASSLGQGTSGHSYEQYF.

The chain links TRBV11-3 to TRBJ2-1, with a weak D call TRBD2 (6 bases). V was clipped by 5 bases and J by 9 bases, with 14 bases between them. The CDR3 sequence is 13 residues long. Per germline, CDR1 SGHNT and CDR2 YENEEA. CDR3 sequence (DNA): TGTGCCAGCAGCCAACCTACTAGCATTGAGCAGTTCTTC. It translates to CASSQPTSIEQFF.

The rearrangement uses TRBV5-1 and TRBJ1-2, with no clear D. Germline V gene sequence: CDR1 SGHRS, CDR2 YFSETQ. V lost 1 base and J 8 bases, leaving 12 bases between the germline ends. The CDR3 consists of 13 residues. The CDR3 loop reads CASSLSSPEGYTF. In DNA, the CDR3 is TGCGCCAGCAGCTTGAGCAGCCCGGAGGGCTACACCTTC.

This sequence joins TRBV4-1 and TRBJ1-2, with D tentatively TRBD1 (5 bases). Germline V gene sequence: CDR1 MGHRA, CDR2 YSYEKL. This CDR3 spans 13 amino acids. V was trimmed by 5 bases and J by 5 bases, leaving 12 bases between them. CDR3 sequence (DNA): TGCGCCAGCAGCGGAACGCGACAGTATGGCTACACCTTC. Protein: CASSGTRQYGYTF.

The chain combines TRBV7-9 with TRBJ1-2; D is possibly TRBD1 (6 bases). With 1 base removed from V and 8 bases from J, the gap between germline ends came to 17 bases. CDR1 and CDR2 (germline): SEHNR, FQNEAQ (reference sequence). CDR3 length: 15 amino acids. CDR3 DNA: TGTGCCAGCAGCTTAGAGGTGCGGGGGGCGCAGGGCTACACCTTC. This codes for CASSLEVRGAQGYTF.